This T cell receptor beta chain was found in a study of CD8 T cells in ankylosing spondylitis. Quantitative molecular-barcoded 5'-RACE generated the TCR beta libraries. TCRdb used MiXCR to reprocess the 5' RACE reads, holding one entry per CDR3 protein. Seen here are around 490,000 distinct CDR3 sequences, under 5.5% observed once, and the top ten hold 3.5%. Study conclusions and caveats: Reportedly, matched ankylosing spondylitis synovial fluid was significantly enriched for disease-linked clones. A TCR beta motif of about 8 highly homologous variants seemed to mark ankylosing spondylitis blood. Clones linked to the disease showed a CD8+ phenotype. They occurred at relatively low frequencies in peripheral blood.

This clonotype was detected ten times or more. What it binds is not known. Trimming left V 6 bases short and J 0 bases short, with 14 bases between. CDR3 size: 16 residues. What was sequenced was blood, either unsorted or a sorted T cell fraction (not recorded which). This receptor was taken from a male donor with ankylosing spondylitis. The rearrangement joins TRBV12-3 or TRBV12-4 to TRBJ1-4; a weak D match, TRBD1 (6 bases). The CDR3 protein is CASSLGQHATNEKLFF. The DNA of the CDR3 is TGTGCCAGCAGCCTCGGACAGCACGCAACTAATGAAAAACTGTTTTTT.